Each of the 24 T cell receptor beta chains below was sequenced from the same sample in a study of CD8 T cells in Susac syndrome. Random hexamers primed reverse transcription of about 0.45 to 1 ug RNA. Via MiXCR, TCRdb re-called the immunoSEQ multiplex PCR reads, giving one row per CDR3 protein. The table lists a few hundred thousand distinct CDR3 sequences, approximately 90% of them singletons. The sample taken for sequencing was CD8+ T cells from PBMCs. Every receptor here comes from a human donor with multiple sclerosis.

The CDR3 loop reads CASSYKGASMNTEAFF. CDR3 nucleotides: TGTGCCAGCAGTTACAAGGGGGCAAGTATGAACACTGAAGCTTTCTTT. The gene calls are TRBV6-2 or TRBV6-3 and TRBJ1-1; TRBD1 aligns across 7 bases. Germline V lookup: CDR1 MNHEY, CDR2 SVGEGT. The CDR3 has 16 amino acids. With V trimmed by 2 bases and J by 0 bases, 6 bases remained unmatched.

This clonotype has just a few counts. The chain employs TRBV12-3 or TRBV12-4 and TRBJ2-3; D is perhaps TRBD1 or TRBD2 (5 bases each). The length of the CDR3 is 14 residues. Trimming took 5 bases from V and 2 from J, leaving 11 bases between them. CDR3 DNA sequence: TGTGCCAGCAGTGTGGGACCAAACACAGATACGCAGTATTTT. It yields the protein CASSVGPNTDTQYF.

The chain recombines TRBV11-2 with TRBJ2-7; TRBD2 is a possible D gene (5 bases). From germline, CDR1 is SGHAT and CDR2 FQNNGV. This CDR3 contains 18 residues. Trimming cost V 5 bases and J 4 bases, with 27 bases left between them. This CDR3 is CASSPTQASGNPLYEQYF. CDR3 in DNA: TGTGCCAGCAGCCCCACTCAAGCTTCCGGGAACCCCCTATACGAGCAGTACTTC.

This clonotype was observed once. The gene calls are TRBV21-1 and TRBJ2-7; the table's D gene call, TRBD2, was not cross checked with the DNA. TRBV21-1 corresponds to a pseudogene. This CDR3 contains 15 residues. The CDR3 nucleotides are TGTGCCAGCAGCAAAGAGGCTAGCGGGAGTCTCGAGCAGTACTTC. Protein product: CASSKEASGSLEQYF.

The V gene is TRBV27, the J gene TRBJ2-3; a possible D gene is TRBD2 (6 bases). This CDR3 has 17 residues. Trimming took off 5 bases at V and 0 bases at J, with 18 bases between the two ends. CDR1 MNHEY and CDR2 SMNVEV come from the germline V gene (reference sequence). The CDR3 loop reads CASSLGGEKRSTDTQYF. CDR3 coding DNA: TGTGCCAGCAGTCTGGGCGGGGAGAAGAGGAGCACAGATACGCAGTATTTT.

V and J are TRBV27 and TRBJ2-7, with 11 bases identical to TRBD1. CDR1 and CDR2 from the germline V gene are MNHEY and SMNVEV (reference sequence). This CDR3 has 15 residues. The V and J ends lost 4 bases and 3 bases, in that order; junction bases with no gene match: 5. The CDR3 spells CASSSTGTGGYEQYF. The DNA for the CDR3 is TGTGCCAGCAGTTCCACCGGGACAGGGGGCTACGAGCAGTACTTC.

This clonotype was detected once. This rearrangement joins TRBV28 to TRBJ2-1, with TRBD2 matching 8 bases. Trimming removed 3 bases from V and 4 bases from J; junction bases left unmatched: 8. CDR3 length equals 16 residues. Germline CDR1 reads MDHEN; CDR2 reads SYDVKM. For the CDR3, the DNA is TGTGCCAGCAGTTTCTTCAGCGGGAGTGCGTACAATGAGCAGTTCTTC. This encodes CASSFFSGSAYNEQFF. Based on the CDR3 plus reference TRBV28 and TRBJ2-1, the full variable domain is DVKVTQSSRYLVKRTGEKVFLECVQDMDHENMFWYRQDPGLGLRLIYFSYDVKMKEKGDIPEGYSVSREKKERFSLILESASTNQTSMYLCASSFFSGSAYNEQFFGPGTRLTVL.

The genes are TRBV20-1 and TRBJ1-3; a possible D gene is TRBD1 (5 bases). Between the trimmed V and J ends, which lost 1 base and 0 bases, there was a span of 10 bases. CDR1 and CDR2 from the germline V gene are DFQATT and SNEGSKA (reference sequence). This CDR3 is 15 amino acids long. The CDR3: CSARGRGNSGNTIYF. The CDR3, as DNA: TGCAGTGCTAGAGGACGGGGGAACTCTGGAAACACCATATATTTT.

This chain joins TRBV20-1 and TRBJ1-2; TRBD1 agrees at 7 bases. Germline lookup yields CDR1 DFQATT and CDR2 SNEGSKA (reference sequence). The CDR3 covers 12 residues. J gave up 6 bases and V 4 bases, and 5 bases lay outside the gene matches. The CDR3 coding sequence is TGCAGTGCTACCGGGACAGCTGATGGCTACACCTTC. Its protein is CSATGTADGYTF.

For this clonotype: One end of the junction is discordant with germline, which a read error may explain. The chain is built from TRBV20-1 and TRBJ2-5; possibly TRBD1 or TRBD2 for D (6 bases each). The CDR3 spans 15 residues. The germline V gene encodes CDR1 DFQATT and CDR2 SNEGSKA (reference sequence). CDR3 residues: CSARGGGGTWETQYF. CDR3 nucleotide sequence: TGCAGTGCGAGAGGAGGGGGAGGAACGTGGGAGACCCAGTACTTC.

CDR3 in amino acids: CASTGGMAAYTEAFF. The CDR3 bases are TGTGCCAGTACAGGGGGTATGGCTGCGTACACTGAAGCTTTCTTT. The chain uses TRBV19 and TRBJ1-1, with TRBD1 identical over 7 bases. Germline V lookup: CDR1 LNHDA, CDR2 SQIVND (reference sequence). After removal of 7 bases from V and 3 bases from J, the junction contained 11 bases not matched to a gene. This CDR3 comprises 15 residues.

The chain combines TRBV4-2 with TRBJ2-3; D not certain. CDR3 length: 16 amino acids. The V gene's germline CDR1 is LGHNA and CDR2 YNFKEQ. Between the trimmed V and J ends, which lost 0 bases and 2 bases, there was a span of 12 bases. Here the CDR3 DNA reads TGTGCCAGCAGCCAAGAGGAGCCCTCTTACACAGATACGCAGTATTTT. This sequence encodes CASSQEEPSYTDTQYF.

This rearrangement joins TRBV13 to TRBJ2-1; 7 bases are shared with TRBD1. CDR1 is PRHDT and CDR2 is FYEKMQ in the germline V gene (reference sequence). The CDR3 is made up of 15 amino acids. V was clipped by 2 bases and J by 3 bases; unmatched bases: 4. This CDR3 reads CASSLQGQSYNEQFF. CDR3 DNA: TGTGCCAGCAGCTTACAGGGACAGAGCTACAATGAGCAGTTCTTC.

The chain carries TRBV18 and TRBJ1-6; 7 bases map to TRBD1. The CDR3 consists of 15 residues. Germline V gives CDR1 KGHSH, CDR2 LQKENI. The V gene end was trimmed by 0 bases and the J gene end by 4 bases; junction bases not matched to a gene: 0. DNA for the CDR3: TGTGCCAGCTCACCACCGGACAGGTATAATTCACCCCTCCACTTT. Its translation: CASSPPDRYNSPLHF.

The chain carries TRBV5-4 and TRBJ2-1; 12 positions agree with TRBD1. CDR1 is SGHNT, CDR2 YYREEE, per germline (reference sequence). CDR3 length: 15 amino acids. V gave up 4 bases and J gave up 10 bases; unmatched junction bases: 9. Here the CDR3 reads CASSVSGTGGLEQFF. CDR3 nucleotide sequence: TGTGCCAGCAGCGTCTCCGGGACAGGGGGCCTAGAGCAGTTCTTC.

The chain is built from TRBV12-3 or TRBV12-4 and TRBJ2-1; 13 positions match TRBD2. The ends lost 4 bases at V and 3 bases at J; junction bases unmatched: 6. The CDR3 spans 17 residues. CDR3 nucleotides: TGTGCCAGCAGTTCGGGACTAGCGGGGATCCACTACAATGAGCAGTTCTTC. Residues: CASSSGLAGIHYNEQFF.

The rearrangement links TRBV7-2 to TRBJ1-5; TRBD1 is a possible D gene (5 bases). The CDR3 runs 15 residues. With 6 bases removed from V and 4 bases from J, the gap between germline ends came to 16 bases. Looked up from germline, CDR1 is SGHTA and CDR2 is FQGNSA. Here the CDR3 reads CASSPGLGPNQPQHF. DNA for the CDR3: TGTGCCAGCAGTCCAGGGTTAGGCCCGAATCAGCCCCAGCATTTT.

In DNA form, the CDR3 reads TGTGCCAGCAGTTACCAACACCCTCCTCTCTCTGGGGCCAACGTCCTGACTTTC. This encodes CASSYQHPPLSGANVLTF. V and J are TRBV6-5 and TRBJ2-6, with D unclear. Per the germline V gene, CDR1 is MNHEY and CDR2 is SVGAGI. V was shortened by 2 bases and J by 0 bases, with 14 bases between the two germline ends. The CDR3 covers 18 residues.

This chain joins TRBV7-6 and TRBJ1-2; tentative D call: TRBD1 (6 bases). Germline V gives CDR1 SGHVS, CDR2 FNYEAQ. The CDR3 is 13 amino acids. V was trimmed by 5 bases and J by 7 bases, leaving 14 bases between them. The CDR3 spells CASSPEGVGGYTF. CDR3 nucleotides: TGTGCCAGCAGCCCCGAGGGGGTTGGTGGCTACACCTTC.

The chain uses TRBV13 and TRBJ2-3; the D is unclear. Germline V gene data show CDR1 as PRHDT and CDR2 as FYEKMQ (reference sequence). The CDR3 has 13 amino acids. V lost 5 bases and J 6 bases, leaving 12 bases between the germline ends. CDR3 DNA sequence: TGTGCCAGCAGCCCGTACCAACGGGATACGCAGTATTTT. Translation gives CASSPYQRDTQYF.

V and J are TRBV12-5 and TRBJ2-7; tentatively, D is TRBD2 (5 bases). This CDR3 comprises 12 residues. Germline lookup yields CDR1 LGHNT and CDR2 FRNRAP. V gave up 9 bases and J gave up 3 bases, with 12 bases separating them. This chain's CDR3 is CARENGVYEQYF. In DNA form, the CDR3 reads TGTGCTAGAGAAAACGGGGTCTACGAGCAGTACTTC.

This chain connects TRBV19 to TRBJ1-5; the D gene is possibly TRBD1 (5 bases). CDR3 length: 16 amino acids. Trimming pared 8 bases from V and 0 bases from J, leaving 17 bases between. Germline V gene sequence: CDR1 LNHDA, CDR2 SQIVND (reference sequence). The CDR3 nucleotides read TGTGCCAGTGAGATTGGGGCAGTTTATAGCAATCAGCCCCAGCATTTT. Protein: CASEIGAVYSNQPQHF.

The V call is TRBV13, the J call TRBJ2-1, with D tentatively TRBD2 (6 bases). The CDR3 is 13 amino acids. Trimming removed 8 bases at V and 0 bases at J, with 8 bases between. Germline V gives CDR1 PRHDT, CDR2 FYEKMQ (reference sequence). The CDR3 DNA reads as TGTGCCAGCGAAGCGGGCTCCTACAATGAGCAGTTCTTC. Amino acids: CASEAGSYNEQFF.

The genes are TRBV23-1 and TRBJ1-5, with 7 nucleotides matching TRBD1. TRBV23-1 is assigned to the ORF class and has an uncertain function. J gave up 2 bases and V 0 bases, and 4 bases lay outside the gene matches. The CDR3 loop spans 16 amino acids. This CDR3 reads CASSQSEGGGNQPQHF. CDR3 coding DNA: TGCGCCAGCAGTCAATCGGAAGGGGGCGGCAATCAGCCCCAGCATTTT.